Listed below are T cell receptor beta chains from one sample, sequenced in a study of control samples from healthy donors and cancer patients. Profiled with immunoSEQ multiplex PCR; TCRdb holds only in-frame clones, not every one. The table lists over 150,000 clones, about 91% of them singletons. Input material: blood. The receptors were gathered from a woman aged 40 to 50 in good health. Each CDR3 is given with its conserved first and last residue.

v_gene	j_gene	CDR3aa
TRBV19	TRBJ1-5	CASSTPHRGDQPQHF
TRBV6-5	TRBJ2-3	CASSSGAYTDTQYF
TRBV7-9	TRBJ1-2	CASSSVRGGYTF
TRBV5-4	TRBJ2-7	CASSFKSGDLGEQYF
TRBV3-1/TRBV3-2	TRBJ2-7	CASSQKGGRQYF
TRBV7-9	TRBJ2-3	CASSLSDTQYF
TRBV19	TRBJ1-5	CASSIRDSNQPQHF
TRBV15	TRBJ2-5	CATAVRETQYF
TRBV19	TRBJ1-1	CASRTGNIPYTEAFF
TRBV6-5	TRBJ1-1	CASSYTGTEAFF
TRBV5-1	TRBJ2-1	CASSPGKRGANEQFF
TRBV19	TRBJ2-7	CASSMSNLYEQYF
TRBV6-2/TRBV6-3	TRBJ1-1	CASSLGHLNTEAFF
TRBV28	TRBJ2-7	CASEKGGSSYEQYF
TRBV3-1/TRBV3-2	TRBJ2-5	CASSPGSRGTQYF
TRBV15	TRBJ2-7	CATSREGGQSYEQYF
TRBV19	TRBJ1-6	CASSRRQGKGSPLHF
TRBV4-2	TRBJ2-5	CASSQGNGAQETQYF
TRBV5-1	TRBJ2-2	CASSLNSPTGELFF
TRBV7-2	TRBJ1-2	CASSERIYGYTF
TRBV13	TRBJ2-5	CASSRDRGRKETQYF
TRBV4-1	TRBJ1-1	CASSQGTVDRGFF
TRBV7-9	TRBJ1-6	CASSLGQGASSYNSPLHF
TRBV6-5	TRBJ1-1	CASSFRGTEAFF
TRBV28	TRBJ1-6	CASKDRGRSPLHF
TRBV2	TRBJ2-3	CASSVSTDTQYF
TRBV19	TRBJ1-2	CASSLGTANYGYTF
TRBV12-2	TRBJ2-7	CASRRLAGEDYEQYF
TRBV11-2	TRBJ2-1	CASSLPWDRYNNEQFF
TRBV19	TRBJ2-6	CAGGDTGGSSGANVLTF
TRBV12-1	TRBJ1-5	CASSPHTVESNQPQHF
TRBV12-3/TRBV12-4	TRBJ2-7	CASSLTGVYEQYF
TRBV3-1/TRBV3-2	TRBJ2-7	CASSRDRGPWEQYF
TRBV5-1	TRBJ2-7	CASRIDNYEQYF
TRBV18	TRBJ1-1	CASSSQGLGDEAFF
TRBV5-1	TRBJ2-3	CASSLGSGGVDTQYF
TRBV5-1	TRBJ2-1	CASSWTAGGPNEQFF
TRBV5-6	TRBJ2-7	CASSLGSGTYEQYF
TRBV12-5	TRBJ1-2	CASGWGNGYTF
TRBV9	TRBJ1-6	CAFPGAYNSPLHF
TRBV19	TRBJ1-6	CASSSGTGVASPLHF
TRBV10-3	TRBJ2-7	CAISGDVGGAYEQYF
TRBV4-1	TRBJ2-7	CASSQFDDSLYEQYF
TRBV19	TRBJ1-5	CASSIWANQPQHF